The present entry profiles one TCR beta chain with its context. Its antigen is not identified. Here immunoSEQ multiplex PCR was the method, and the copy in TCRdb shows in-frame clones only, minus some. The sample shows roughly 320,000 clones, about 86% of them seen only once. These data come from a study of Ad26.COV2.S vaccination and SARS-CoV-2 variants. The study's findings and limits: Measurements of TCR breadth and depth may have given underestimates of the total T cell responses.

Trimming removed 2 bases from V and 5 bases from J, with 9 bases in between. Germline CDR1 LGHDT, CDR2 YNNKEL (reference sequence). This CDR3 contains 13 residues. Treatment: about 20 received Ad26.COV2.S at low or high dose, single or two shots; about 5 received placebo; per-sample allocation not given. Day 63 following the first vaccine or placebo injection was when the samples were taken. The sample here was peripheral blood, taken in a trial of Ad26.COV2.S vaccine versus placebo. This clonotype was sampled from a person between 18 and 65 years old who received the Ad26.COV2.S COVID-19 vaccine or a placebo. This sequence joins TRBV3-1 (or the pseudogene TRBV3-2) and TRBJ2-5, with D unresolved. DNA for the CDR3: TGTGCCAGCAGCCAACGGGTGAGGGAGACCCAGTACTTC. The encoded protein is CASSQRVRETQYF.